This T cell receptor beta chain was captured in a study of blood T cell repertoires in COVID-19. Study background: T cells, B-cell-depleted T cells, or PBMCs supplied cDNA or gDNA.

Sequencing used immunoSEQ multiplex PCR; TCRdb keeps in-frame clones, though not all of them. The data contain roughly 110,000 clones, more than 85% of them seen just once; the ten biggest clones take up under 20%. Germline CDR1 reads SGHTA; CDR2 reads FQGNSA. V shed 5 bases and J 6 bases; nucleotides not matched to a gene: 10. This CDR3 has 15 residues. This chain links TRBV7-2 with TRBJ2-7, with TRBD2 identical over 10 bases. This receptor was taken from a human donor with acute or convalescent COVID-19. The donor label of this sample is uncertain. The sequenced sample was peripheral blood. The CDR3 sequence is CASSPRAGGTVEQYF. CDR3 sequence (DNA): TGTGCCAGCAGCCCACGAGCGGGGGGGACTGTCGAGCAGTACTTC.